What follows describes a single T cell receptor (beta chain). The data originate from a study of cytomegalovirus exposure and HLA in healthy donors. CDR1 and CDR2 from the germline V gene are SGHTA and FQGTGA. V shed 1 base and J shed 3 bases, with 9 bases lying between them. The CDR3 runs to 14 residues. TCRdb's table, derived via immunoSEQ multiplex PCR, lists solely in-frame clones and lacks some. Of a few hundred thousand clones in the sample, about 90% were seen once. The chain recombines TRBV7-3 with TRBJ1-1; possibly TRBD1 for D (5 bases). The clonotype was recovered from a young man in good health and CMV-seropositive. Material: PBMCs. The CDR3 DNA reads TGTGCCAGCAGCTTAAGGGGACTAGACACTGAAGCTTTCTTT. Protein product: CASSLRGLDTEAFF.